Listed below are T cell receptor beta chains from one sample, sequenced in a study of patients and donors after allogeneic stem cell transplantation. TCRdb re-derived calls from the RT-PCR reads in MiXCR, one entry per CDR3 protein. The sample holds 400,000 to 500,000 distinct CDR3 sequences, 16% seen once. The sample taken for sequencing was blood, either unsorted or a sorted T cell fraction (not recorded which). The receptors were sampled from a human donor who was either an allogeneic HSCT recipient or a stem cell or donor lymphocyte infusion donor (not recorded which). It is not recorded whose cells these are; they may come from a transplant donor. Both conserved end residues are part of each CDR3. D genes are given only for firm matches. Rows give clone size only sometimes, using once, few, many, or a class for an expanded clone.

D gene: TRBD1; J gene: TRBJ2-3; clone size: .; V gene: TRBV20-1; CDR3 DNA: TGCAGCACCGGGACAGACACAGATACGCAGTATTTT; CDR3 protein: CSTGTDTDTQYF
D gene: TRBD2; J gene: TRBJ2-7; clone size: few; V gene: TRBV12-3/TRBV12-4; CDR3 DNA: TGTGCCAGCGGGTGGCAACTAGCGGGGGAGCAGTACTTC; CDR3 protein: CASGWQLAGEQYF
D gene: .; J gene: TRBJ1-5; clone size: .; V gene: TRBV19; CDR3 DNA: TGTGCCAGTAGTATGGGGAGGAGCAATCAGCCCCAGCATTTT; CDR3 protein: CASSMGRSNQPQHF
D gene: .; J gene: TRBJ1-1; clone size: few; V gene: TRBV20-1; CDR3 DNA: TGCAGTGCTAGAGATTTAGCTGTGAACACTGAAGCTTTCTTT; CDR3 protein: CSARDLAVNTEAFF
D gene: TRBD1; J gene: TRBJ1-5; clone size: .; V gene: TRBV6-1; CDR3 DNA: TGTGCCAGCAGCCGGGGACCTGGACAGGGAAGCAATCAGCCCCAGCATTTT; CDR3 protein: CASSRGPGQGSNQPQHF
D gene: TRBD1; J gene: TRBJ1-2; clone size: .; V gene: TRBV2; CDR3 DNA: TGTGCCAGCAGTCTTCAGGGGGCGCATGTCTATGGCTACACCTTC; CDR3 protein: CASSLQGAHVYGYTF
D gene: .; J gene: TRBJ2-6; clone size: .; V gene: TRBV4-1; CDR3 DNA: TGCGCCAGCAGATTTTCAAAAGACTCTGGGGCCAACGTCCTGACTTTC; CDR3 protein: CASRFSKDSGANVLTF
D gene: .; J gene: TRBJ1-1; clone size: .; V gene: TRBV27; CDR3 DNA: TGTGCCAGCAGTTTCTCAGGCTCCTCCACTGAAGCTTTCTTT; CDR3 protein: CASSFSGSSTEAFF
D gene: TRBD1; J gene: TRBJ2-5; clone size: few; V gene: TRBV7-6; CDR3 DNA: TGTGCCAGCAGGGCTCGGGACAGGGGGCGGGAAGAGACCCAGTACTTC; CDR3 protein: CASRARDRGREETQYF
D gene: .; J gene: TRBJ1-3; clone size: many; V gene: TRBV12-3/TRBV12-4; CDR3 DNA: TGTGCCAGCAGTTCCCACAGGCCCTCTGGAAACACCATATATTTT; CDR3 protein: CASSSHRPSGNTIYF
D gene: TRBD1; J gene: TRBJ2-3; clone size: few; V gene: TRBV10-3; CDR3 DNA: TGTGCCAGCAGTAACAGGGACAGATACACAGATACGCAGTATTTT; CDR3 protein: CASSNRDRYTDTQYF
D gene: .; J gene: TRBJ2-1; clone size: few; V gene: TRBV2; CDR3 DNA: TGTGCCACCCTAAGCGGGCGATCCTACAATGAGCAGTTCTTC; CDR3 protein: CATLSGRSYNEQFF
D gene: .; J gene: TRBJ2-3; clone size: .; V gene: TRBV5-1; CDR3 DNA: TGCGCCAGCAGACTAACGACTTTAACCACAGATACGCAGTATTTT; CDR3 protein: CASRLTTLTTDTQYF
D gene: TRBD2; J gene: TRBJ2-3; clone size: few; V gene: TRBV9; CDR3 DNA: TGTGCCAGCAGCGTTGGACCCACTAGCGGGGGTAGCACAGATACGCAGTATTTT; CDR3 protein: CASSVGPTSGGSTDTQYF
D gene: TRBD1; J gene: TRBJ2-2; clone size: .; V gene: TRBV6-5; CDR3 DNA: TGTGCCAGCAGTTACCTTGGGACAGGGAGCACCGGGGAGCTGTTTTTT; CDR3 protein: CASSYLGTGSTGELFF
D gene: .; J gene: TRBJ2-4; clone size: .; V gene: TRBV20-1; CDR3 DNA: TGCAGTGCTAGAGACATGCTCGCTAGCCAAAACCAAAACATTCAGTACTTC; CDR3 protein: CSARDMLASQNQNIQYF